Listed below are T cell receptor beta chains from one sample, sequenced in a study of shared clonotypes between healthy human individuals. Method: immunoSEQ multiplex PCR; TCRdb's copy keeps in-frame clones and lacks some. The sample shows about 980,000 clones, 76% of them seen only once. The sample consisted of memory CD4+ T cells sorted from blood. The source is a man between 18 and 35 years old in good health. Both conserved end residues are part of each CDR3.

v_call	cdr3_length	j_call	cdr3_aa
TRBV30	14	TRBJ2-2	CAWSVQAGTGELFF
TRBV10-3	15	TRBJ2-7	CAISDGGSGSYEQYF
TRBV10-2	17	TRBJ1-6	CASSGLEGYGSYSPLHF
TRBV5-1	18	TRBJ2-7	CASSLEEGGVSTAYEQYF
TRBV9	16	TRBJ2-1	CASSVASPSSYNEQFF
TRBV7-9	14	TRBJ2-1	CASSLDSPAQGQFF
TRBV7-2	11	TRBJ2-5	CASSEGGTQYF
TRBV5-4	17	TRBJ2-2	CASSFSETGTGAGELFF
TRBV7-2	15	TRBJ2-1	CASSVAGGTYNEQFF
TRBV7-2	13	TRBJ1-2	CASSLDLDYGYTF
TRBV27	15	TRBJ2-3	CASSPPGTIVDTQYF
TRBV7-9	13	TRBJ1-6	CASSLVNSSPLHF
TRBV28	14	TRBJ2-4	CASSRTGPYSIQYF
TRBV11-2	13	TRBJ2-3	CASSPSNTDTQYF
TRBV6-5	15	TRBJ2-5	CASSTTSGDQETQYF
TRBV12-5	13	TRBJ1-1	CASGGDLNTEAFF
TRBV9	17	TRBJ2-6	CASSVTGPNSGANVLTF
TRBV5-4	15	TRBJ1-6	CASSLEPSYNSPLHF